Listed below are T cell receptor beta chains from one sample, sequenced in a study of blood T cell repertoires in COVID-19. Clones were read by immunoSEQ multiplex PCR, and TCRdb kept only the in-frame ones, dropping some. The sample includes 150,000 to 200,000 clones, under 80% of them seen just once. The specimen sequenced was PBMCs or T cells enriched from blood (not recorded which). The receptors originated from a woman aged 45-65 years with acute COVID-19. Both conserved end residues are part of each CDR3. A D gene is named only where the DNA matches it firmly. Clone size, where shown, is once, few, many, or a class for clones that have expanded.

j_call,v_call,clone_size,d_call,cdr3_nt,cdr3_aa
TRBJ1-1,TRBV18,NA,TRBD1,TGTGCCAGCTCACGGGCAACAGGGGGATTGAACACTGAAGCTTTCTTT,CASSRATGGLNTEAFF
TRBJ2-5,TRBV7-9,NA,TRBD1,TGTGCCAGCAGCCACTCCCCACCGGACAGGGGAAAGACCCAGTACTTC,CASSHSPPDRGKTQYF
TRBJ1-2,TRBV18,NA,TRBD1,TGTGCCAGCTTTCAGTCCGGGACAGACTATGGCTACACCTTC,CASFQSGTDYGYTF
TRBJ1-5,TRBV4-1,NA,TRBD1,TGCGCCAGCAGCCAAGAGACAGGGCCCCCAATCCAGCCCCAGCATTTT,CASSQETGPPIQPQHF
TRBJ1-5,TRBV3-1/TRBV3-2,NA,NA,TGTGCCAGCAGCCAAGGGTGGAGGGGACAGCCCCAGCATTTT,CASSQGWRGQPQHF
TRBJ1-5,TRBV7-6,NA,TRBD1,TGTGCCAGCAGCCTAGGACAGGGGAACGGTCAGCCCCAGCATTTT,CASSLGQGNGQPQHF
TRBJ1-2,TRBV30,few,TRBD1,TGTGCCTGGAGTAAACAGGGGTATGGTGGCTACACCTTC,CAWSKQGYGGYTF
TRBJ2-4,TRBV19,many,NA,TGTGCCAGTACCCCAGGGCTAGCCAAAAACATTCAGTACTTC,CASTPGLAKNIQYF
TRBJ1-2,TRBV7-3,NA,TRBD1,TGTGCCAGCAGCTTAGGGGGACAGGGCGATGGCTACACCTTC,CASSLGGQGDGYTF
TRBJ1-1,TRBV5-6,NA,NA,TGTGCCAGCAGCTTGGGAGGCCGCAGCGCTGAAGCTTTCTTT,CASSLGGRSAEAFF
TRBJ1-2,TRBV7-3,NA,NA,TGTGCCAGCAGCTTAGACGGTAGTGCGGCTGGCTACACCTTC,CASSLDGSAAGYTF
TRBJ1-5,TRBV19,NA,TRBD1,TGTGCCAGTAGTATACGGGACAGGCATCAGCCCCAGCATTTT,CASSIRDRHQPQHF
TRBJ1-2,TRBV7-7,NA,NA,TGTGCCAGCAGCTTTCCCACGGGTGCGGGGGGCGATGAGTCGGTTGGCTACACCTTC,CASSFPTGAGGDESVGYTF
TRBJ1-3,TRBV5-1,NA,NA,TGCGCCAGCAGCCTGGGGGTGACAAGGTCTGGAAACACCATATATTTT,CASSLGVTRSGNTIYF
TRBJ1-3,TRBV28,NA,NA,TGTGCCAGCAGTTTTGGAGTTGCTGGAAACACCATATATTTT,CASSFGVAGNTIYF
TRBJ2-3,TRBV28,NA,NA,TGTGCCAGCAGTTTCCCCGAGGCCGCTGGGACAGATACGCAGTATTTT,CASSFPEAAGTDTQYF
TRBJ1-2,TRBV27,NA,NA,TGTGCCAGCAGTTTACACAGGTCGTCCTATGGCTACACCTTC,CASSLHRSSYGYTF
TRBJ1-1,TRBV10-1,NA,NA,TGCGCCAGCAGTGCAGGCTTTCGCACTGAAGCTTTCTTT,CASSAGFRTEAFF
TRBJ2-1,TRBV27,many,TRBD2,TGTGCCAGCAAGAGCGGGGGGGACAATGAGCAGTTCTTC,CASKSGGDNEQFF
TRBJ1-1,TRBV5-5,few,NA,TGTGCCAGCAGCTCCCGGGAACTGCCGCTCATGAACACTGAAGCTTTCTTT,CASSSRELPLMNTEAFF
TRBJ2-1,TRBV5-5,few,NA,TGTGCCAGCAGCTTGGTTGGAGGTAGCGCGGATGAGCAGTTCTTC,CASSLVGGSADEQFF
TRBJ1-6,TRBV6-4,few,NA,TGTGCCAGCAGTGACTCACCGGGAAATTCACCCCTCCACTTT,CASSDSPGNSPLHF
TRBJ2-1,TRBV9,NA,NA,TGTGCCAGCAGCGTAGCGGACAGAGGGAATGAGCAGTTCTTC,CASSVADRGNEQFF
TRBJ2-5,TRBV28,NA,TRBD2,TGTGCCAGCACCACCGGACTAGCGGGGGGACGCGCCCGAATGGAGACCCAGTACTTC,CASTTGLAGGRARMETQYF
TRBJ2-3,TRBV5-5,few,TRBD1,TGTGCCAGCAGCTTGTGGCAGGGGGGCACAGATACGCAGTATTTT,CASSLWQGGTDTQYF
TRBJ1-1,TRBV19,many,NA,TGTGCCAGTAGTATCTCAACGGCCTACAGGACTGAAGCTTTCTTT,CASSISTAYRTEAFF